There are many counts of the clone carrying this T cell receptor (beta chain). The entry originates in a study of blood T cell repertoires in COVID-19. Study context: The cDNA or gDNA used as material had been derived from T cells, B-cell-depleted T cells, or PBMCs.

As originally analysed: Estimation of nucleated cell counts relied on the amplification of reference gene primers. Here immunoSEQ multiplex PCR was the method, and the copy in TCRdb shows in-frame clones only, minus some. V, J and clone size are taken as reported in that table, and D and trimming were inferred from the DNA itself. This sample yields about 150,000 clones, of which about 85% are seen a single time; roughly 34% belongs to the top ten. This CDR3 is 13 amino acids long. Germline V gives CDR1 MDHEN, CDR2 SYDVKM. Trimming took off 7 bases at V and 7 bases at J, with 14 bases between the two ends.

Sequenced material: peripheral blood. The TCR sequence derives from a human donor in a cohort sampled during active COVID-19. This chain links TRBV28 with TRBJ1-5; D gene unclear. CDR3 DNA: TGTGCCAGCATGGCGGCCAGTTTGCAGCCCCAGCATTTT. It yields the protein CASMAASLQPQHF.